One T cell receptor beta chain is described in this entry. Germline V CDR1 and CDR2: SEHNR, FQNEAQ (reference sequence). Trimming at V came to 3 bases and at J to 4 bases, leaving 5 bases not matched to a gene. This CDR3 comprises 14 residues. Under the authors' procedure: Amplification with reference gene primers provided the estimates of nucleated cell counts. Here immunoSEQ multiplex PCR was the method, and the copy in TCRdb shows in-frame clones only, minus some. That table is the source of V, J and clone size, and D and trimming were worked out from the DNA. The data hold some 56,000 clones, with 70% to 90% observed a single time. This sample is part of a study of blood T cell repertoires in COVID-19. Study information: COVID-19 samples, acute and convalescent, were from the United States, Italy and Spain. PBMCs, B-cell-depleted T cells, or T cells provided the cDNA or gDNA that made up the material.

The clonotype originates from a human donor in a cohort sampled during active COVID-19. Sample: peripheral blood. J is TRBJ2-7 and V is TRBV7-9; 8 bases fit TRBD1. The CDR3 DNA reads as TGTGCCAGCAGCTTGAGGACAGGGAGTTACGAGCAGTACTTC. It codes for CASSLRTGSYEQYF.